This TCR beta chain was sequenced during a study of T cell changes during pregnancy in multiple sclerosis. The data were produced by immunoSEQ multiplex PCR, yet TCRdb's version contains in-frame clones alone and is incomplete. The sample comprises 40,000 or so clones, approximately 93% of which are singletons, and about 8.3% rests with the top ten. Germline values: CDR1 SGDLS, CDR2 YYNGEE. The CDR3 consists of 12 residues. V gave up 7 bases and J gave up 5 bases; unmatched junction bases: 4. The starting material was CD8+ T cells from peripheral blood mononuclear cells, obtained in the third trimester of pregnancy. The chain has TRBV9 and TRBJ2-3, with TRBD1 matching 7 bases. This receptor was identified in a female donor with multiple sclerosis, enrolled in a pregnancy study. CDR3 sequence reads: CASQGDRDTQYF. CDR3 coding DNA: TGTGCCAGCCAAGGGGACAGAGATACGCAGTATTTT.